Sequencing of this T cell receptor beta chain was carried out in a study of blood T cell repertoires in COVID-19. The CDR3 has 14 amino acids. Germline assignment: CDR1 SEHNR and CDR2 FQNEAQ (reference sequence). V lost 3 bases to trimming and J lost 0 bases; unmatched junction nucleotides: 1. Original handling: From reference gene primer amplification, estimates of nucleated cell counts were derived. This table comes from immunoSEQ multiplex PCR, and its TCRdb copy is limited to in-frame clones, with some not included. V and J calls and clone size are those listed in that table; D and trimming were worked out from the DNA. The data show 150,000 to 200,000 clones, roughly 83% seen once.

Material for sequencing was peripheral blood. The genes are TRBV7-9 and TRBJ2-7; 8 nucleotides agree with TRBD1. This sequence was found in a human donor in a cohort sampled during active COVID-19. CDR3 sequence (DNA): TGTGCCAGCAGCTTCGACAGGGGCTCCTACGAGCAGTACTTC. Residues: CASSFDRGSYEQYF.